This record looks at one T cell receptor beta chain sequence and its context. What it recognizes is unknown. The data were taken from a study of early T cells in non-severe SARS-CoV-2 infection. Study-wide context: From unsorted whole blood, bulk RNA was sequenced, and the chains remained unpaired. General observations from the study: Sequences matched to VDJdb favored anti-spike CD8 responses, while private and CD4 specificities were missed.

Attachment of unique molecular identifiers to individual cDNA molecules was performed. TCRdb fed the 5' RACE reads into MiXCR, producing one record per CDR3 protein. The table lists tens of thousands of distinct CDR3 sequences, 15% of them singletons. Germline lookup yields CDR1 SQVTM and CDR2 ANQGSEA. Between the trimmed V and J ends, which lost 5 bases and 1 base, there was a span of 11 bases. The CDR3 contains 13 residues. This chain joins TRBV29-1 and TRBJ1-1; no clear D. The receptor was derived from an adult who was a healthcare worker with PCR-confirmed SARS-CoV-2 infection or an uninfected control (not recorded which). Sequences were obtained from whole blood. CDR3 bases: TGCAGCGTTACCGGGCCGAAGAACACTGAAGCTTTCTTT. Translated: CSVTGPKNTEAFF.